This is a list of T cell receptor beta chains from one sample in a study of vaccination effects on CD4 cells after COVID-19. Clones were read by immunoSEQ multiplex PCR, and TCRdb kept only the in-frame ones, dropping some. The sample has tens of thousands of clones, around 73% seen once; the top ten hold less than 2.5%. These TCRs' antigens remain unknown. The material was CD4+ T cells from PBMCs cultured without peptide, obtained after COVID-19 vaccination. The source is a human donor who received a COVID-19 vaccine. The CDR3 runs from the conserved cysteine through the conserved F or W. D genes are given only for firm matches. A row's size may be missing; if present it is once, few, many or a size class.

clone size: -; V gene: TRBV2; CDR3 length: 13; D gene: -; J gene: TRBJ1-2; CDR3 protein: CASSVSGNYGYTF; CDR3 DNA: TGTGCCAGCAGTGTATCGGGGAACTATGGCTACACCTTC
clone size: -; V gene: TRBV30; CDR3 length: 14; D gene: TRBD2; J gene: TRBJ2-1; CDR3 protein: CAWSTLAGGRKQFF; CDR3 DNA: TGTGCCTGGAGTACACTAGCGGGGGGCCGGAAGCAGTTCTTC
clone size: -; V gene: TRBV7-9; CDR3 length: 18; D gene: TRBD2; J gene: TRBJ2-5; CDR3 protein: CASSLGLAGNVVGETQYF; CDR3 DNA: TGTGCCAGCAGCTTAGGACTAGCGGGGAACGTGGTGGGAGAGACCCAGTACTTC
clone size: once; V gene: TRBV30; CDR3 length: 14; D gene: TRBD1; J gene: TRBJ1-5; CDR3 protein: CAWSVGGSNQPQHF; CDR3 DNA: TGTGCCTGGAGTGTAGGGGGCAGCAATCAGCCCCAGCATTTT
clone size: -; V gene: TRBV4-1; CDR3 length: 17; D gene: -; J gene: TRBJ2-4; CDR3 protein: CASSHITGLSAKNIQYF; CDR3 DNA: TGCGCCAGCAGCCATATTACAGGGTTATCGGCCAAAAACATTCAGTACTTC
clone size: -; V gene: TRBV27; CDR3 length: 16; D gene: TRBD1; J gene: TRBJ1-5; CDR3 protein: CASSPLDRGANQPQHF; CDR3 DNA: TGTGCCAGCAGTCCCCTGGACAGGGGCGCTAATCAGCCCCAGCATTTT
clone size: -; V gene: TRBV27; CDR3 length: 17; D gene: -; J gene: TRBJ2-3; CDR3 protein: CASSTTKTGRSTDTQYF; CDR3 DNA: TGTGCCAGCAGTACAACCAAGACGGGACGGAGCACAGATACGCAGTATTTT
clone size: -; V gene: TRBV9; CDR3 length: 16; D gene: TRBD2; J gene: TRBJ2-3; CDR3 protein: CASSVAGGSSTDTQYF; CDR3 DNA: TGTGCCAGCAGCGTAGCGGGAGGTTCGAGCACAGATACGCAGTATTTT
clone size: -; V gene: TRBV4-2; CDR3 length: 15; D gene: -; J gene: TRBJ1-2; CDR3 protein: CASSQDRAGAYGYTF; CDR3 DNA: TGTGCCAGCAGCCAAGATCGGGCAGGGGCTTATGGCTACACCTTC
clone size: -; V gene: TRBV3-1/TRBV3-2; CDR3 length: 12; D gene: TRBD1; J gene: TRBJ2-5; CDR3 protein: CASSQGDRDQYF; CDR3 DNA: TGTGCCAGCAGCCAGGGGGACAGGGACCAGTACTTC
clone size: -; V gene: TRBV7-6; CDR3 length: 15; D gene: -; J gene: TRBJ2-3; CDR3 protein: CASSSVSPGTDTQYF; CDR3 DNA: TGTGCCAGCAGCTCGGTCTCCCCCGGCACAGATACGCAGTATTTT
clone size: -; V gene: TRBV9; CDR3 length: 14; D gene: -; J gene: TRBJ1-5; CDR3 protein: CASSEGSLNQPQHF; CDR3 DNA: TGTGCCAGCAGCGAGGGGTCGTTAAATCAGCCCCAGCATTTT
clone size: -; V gene: TRBV5-6; CDR3 length: 12; D gene: -; J gene: TRBJ1-6; CDR3 protein: CASSFFLGPLHF; CDR3 DNA: TGTGCCAGCAGCTTTTTTCTAGGACCCCTCCACTTT
clone size: -; V gene: TRBV18; CDR3 length: 13; D gene: -; J gene: TRBJ1-4; CDR3 protein: CASSPPVNEKLFF; CDR3 DNA: TGTGCCAGCTCACCACCGGTTAATGAAAAACTGTTTTTT
clone size: -; V gene: TRBV19; CDR3 length: 14; D gene: TRBD1; J gene: TRBJ1-1; CDR3 protein: CASRRDRGNTEAFF; CDR3 DNA: TGTGCCAGTCGACGGGACAGGGGAAACACTGAAGCTTTCTTT
clone size: -; V gene: TRBV12-5; CDR3 length: 15; D gene: -; J gene: TRBJ2-4; CDR3 protein: CASGLVRGAKNIQYF; CDR3 DNA: TGTGCTAGTGGTTTGGTACGGGGGGCCAAAAACATTCAGTACTTC
clone size: -; V gene: TRBV11-2; CDR3 length: 17; D gene: -; J gene: TRBJ1-2; CDR3 protein: CASSSDPGGRETYGYTF; CDR3 DNA: TGTGCCAGCAGCTCCGACCCGGGGGGCAGGGAGACGTATGGCTACACCTTC
clone size: -; V gene: TRBV15; CDR3 length: 14; D gene: -; J gene: TRBJ1-5; CDR3 protein: CATSSLRGNQPQHF; CDR3 DNA: TGTGCCACCAGCAGTCTCCGAGGCAATCAGCCCCAGCATTTT
clone size: -; V gene: TRBV12-5; CDR3 length: 16; D gene: -; J gene: TRBJ1-3; CDR3 protein: CASGKAGGAVGNTIYF; CDR3 DNA: TGTGCTAGTGGTAAAGCCGGGGGGGCAGTTGGAAACACCATATATTTT
clone size: -; V gene: TRBV24-1; CDR3 length: 16; D gene: -; J gene: TRBJ2-1; CDR3 protein: CATSDLRGSSYNEQFF; CDR3 DNA: TGTGCCACCAGTGATTTGCGGGGGAGCTCCTACAATGAGCAGTTCTTC
clone size: -; V gene: TRBV27; CDR3 length: 13; D gene: -; J gene: TRBJ2-5; CDR3 protein: CASSPRGGETQYF; CDR3 DNA: TGTGCCAGCAGTCCCAGGGGCGGGGAGACCCAGTACTTC
clone size: -; V gene: TRBV18; CDR3 length: 16; D gene: TRBD2; J gene: TRBJ2-1; CDR3 protein: CASSQSAGGGYNEQFF; CDR3 DNA: TGTGCCAGCTCACAGTCAGCGGGGGGAGGTTACAATGAGCAGTTCTTC
clone size: -; V gene: TRBV5-1; CDR3 length: 15; D gene: -; J gene: TRBJ2-5; CDR3 protein: CASSLAFGKQETQYF; CDR3 DNA: TGCGCCAGCAGCTTGGCCTTCGGAAAACAAGAGACCCAGTACTTC
clone size: once; V gene: TRBV29-1; CDR3 length: 15; D gene: -; J gene: TRBJ1-1; CDR3 protein: CSVERLGGSGTEAFF; CDR3 DNA: TGCAGCGTTGAACGGCTGGGGGGTTCGGGGACTGAAGCTTTCTTT
clone size: few; V gene: TRBV6-1; CDR3 length: 13; D gene: -; J gene: TRBJ1-4; CDR3 protein: CASSDIPNEKLFF; CDR3 DNA: TGTGCCAGCAGTGATATTCCTAATGAAAAACTGTTTTTT
clone size: few; V gene: TRBV15; CDR3 length: 13; D gene: -; J gene: TRBJ1-5; CDR3 protein: CATSRDRGQPQHF; CDR3 DNA: TGTGCCACCAGCAGAGATAGAGGCCAGCCCCAGCATTTT
clone size: -; V gene: TRBV5-4; CDR3 length: 13; D gene: TRBD1; J gene: TRBJ2-5; CDR3 protein: CASSYRGRETQYF; CDR3 DNA: TGTGCCAGCAGCTACAGGGGGCGGGAGACCCAGTACTTC
clone size: few; V gene: TRBV3-1/TRBV3-2; CDR3 length: 12; D gene: TRBD1; J gene: TRBJ2-1; CDR3 protein: CASSQLTGEQFF; CDR3 DNA: TGTGCCAGCAGCCAACTGACAGGGGAGCAGTTCTTC
clone size: -; V gene: TRBV5-4; CDR3 length: 14; D gene: -; J gene: TRBJ2-1; CDR3 protein: CASSETSSYNEQFF; CDR3 DNA: TGTGCCAGCAGTGAGACAAGTTCCTACAATGAGCAGTTCTTC
clone size: -; V gene: TRBV7-2; CDR3 length: 16; D gene: TRBD2; J gene: TRBJ2-3; CDR3 protein: CASSQGLVRATDTQYF; CDR3 DNA: TGTGCCAGCAGCCAAGGACTAGTAAGGGCCACAGATACGCAGTATTTT
clone size: -; V gene: TRBV10-3; CDR3 length: 14; D gene: -; J gene: TRBJ1-2; CDR3 protein: CAISPTGIRTGYTF; CDR3 DNA: TGTGCCATCAGTCCTACGGGGATTCGGACTGGCTACACCTTC
clone size: -; V gene: TRBV19; CDR3 length: 14; D gene: -; J gene: TRBJ1-1; CDR3 protein: CASSKGTENTEAFF; CDR3 DNA: TGTGCCAGTAGTAAAGGGACGGAGAACACTGAAGCTTTCTTT
clone size: -; V gene: TRBV19; CDR3 length: 15; D gene: -; J gene: TRBJ1-5; CDR3 protein: CASTGPGRTNQPQHF; CDR3 DNA: TGTGCCAGTACCGGACCAGGGAGGACCAATCAGCCCCAGCATTTT
clone size: -; V gene: TRBV10-1; CDR3 length: 13; D gene: -; J gene: TRBJ1-5; CDR3 protein: CASSRDNNQPQHF; CDR3 DNA: TGCGCCAGCAGTCGGGACAATAATCAGCCCCAGCATTTT
clone size: -; V gene: TRBV2; CDR3 length: 11; D gene: -; J gene: TRBJ1-2; CDR3 protein: CASSPPGPYTF; CDR3 DNA: TGTGCCAGCAGCCCCCCTGGCCCATACACCTTC
clone size: -; V gene: TRBV3-1/TRBV3-2; CDR3 length: 14; D gene: -; J gene: TRBJ1-6; CDR3 protein: CASSQPPTGSPLHF; CDR3 DNA: TGTGCCAGCAGCCAGCCCCCGACGGGCTCACCCCTCCACTTT
clone size: few; V gene: TRBV9; CDR3 length: 15; D gene: TRBD2; J gene: TRBJ2-1; CDR3 protein: CASSGDSGSYNEQFF; CDR3 DNA: TGTGCCAGCAGCGGGGATAGCGGGAGTTACAATGAGCAGTTCTTC
clone size: -; V gene: TRBV6-5; CDR3 length: 13; D gene: -; J gene: TRBJ1-2; CDR3 protein: CASTQRGAVGYTF; CDR3 DNA: TGTGCCAGCACCCAGAGGGGGGCGGTCGGCTACACCTTC
clone size: -; V gene: TRBV30; CDR3 length: 13; D gene: -; J gene: TRBJ1-1; CDR3 protein: CAWSSARNTEAFF; CDR3 DNA: TGTGCCTGGAGTTCGGCCAGGAACACTGAAGCTTTCTTT
clone size: -; V gene: TRBV7-2; CDR3 length: 15; D gene: -; J gene: TRBJ2-1; CDR3 protein: CASSLYRDRDNEQFF; CDR3 DNA: TGTGCCAGCAGCTTATACCGGGACCGAGACAATGAGCAGTTCTTC
clone size: few; V gene: TRBV5-8; CDR3 length: 13; D gene: -; J gene: TRBJ1-1; CDR3 protein: CASSSLSRAEAFF; CDR3 DNA: TGTGCCAGCAGCTCCCTAAGCAGGGCTGAAGCTTTCTTT
clone size: -; V gene: TRBV6-5; CDR3 length: 13; D gene: -; J gene: TRBJ1-2; CDR3 protein: CASRIRTEYGYTF; CDR3 DNA: TGTGCCAGCAGGATTCGGACAGAGTATGGCTACACCTTC
clone size: -; V gene: TRBV3-1/TRBV3-2; CDR3 length: 15; D gene: -; J gene: TRBJ1-4; CDR3 protein: CASSRSGGTNEKLFF; CDR3 DNA: TGTGCCAGCAGCCGGTCGGGTGGGACTAATGAAAAACTGTTTTTT
clone size: once; V gene: TRBV7-2; CDR3 length: 14; D gene: -; J gene: TRBJ1-1; CDR3 protein: CASRMEQLNTEAFF; CDR3 DNA: TGTGCCAGCAGGATGGAACAATTGAACACTGAAGCTTTCTTT
clone size: -; V gene: TRBV14; CDR3 length: 14; D gene: -; J gene: TRBJ2-3; CDR3 protein: CANGKGRNTDTQYF; CDR3 DNA: TGTGCTAACGGCAAGGGCAGGAACACAGATACGCAGTATTTT
clone size: -; V gene: TRBV11-1; CDR3 length: 16; D gene: -; J gene: TRBJ2-1; CDR3 protein: CASSLAPGVLSNEQFF; CDR3 DNA: TGTGCCAGCAGCTTAGCGCCAGGGGTGTTGAGCAATGAGCAGTTCTTC
clone size: -; V gene: TRBV24-1; CDR3 length: 11; D gene: -; J gene: TRBJ2-2; CDR3 protein: CATERVGELFF; CDR3 DNA: TGTGCCACCGAGCGGGTGGGGGAGCTGTTTTTT
clone size: -; V gene: TRBV30; CDR3 length: 11; D gene: -; J gene: TRBJ1-1; CDR3 protein: CAWSRTAEAFF; CDR3 DNA: TGTGCCTGGAGTCGGACGGCTGAAGCTTTCTTT
clone size: -; V gene: TRBV5-1; CDR3 length: 16; D gene: TRBD2; J gene: TRBJ2-5; CDR3 protein: CATSILAGAATETQYF; CDR3 DNA: TGCGCCACCTCAATACTAGCGGGGGCCGCCACGGAGACCCAGTACTTC